Presented here are 8 T cell receptor beta chains from one specimen sequenced in a study of T cells in Graves' hyperthyroidism and ophthalmopathy. The source material, RNA transcripts, was used to amplify TCR beta CDR3 regions. The primer set for the first-round RT-PCR of the TCR CDR3 was HTBI. From the multiplex PCR reads, TCRdb called clonotypes with MiXCR, one entry per CDR3 protein. The data contain fewer than 450,000 distinct CDR3 sequences, 17% of them singletons. The sequenced sample consisted of blood. The origin of the receptors is a woman aged 25 to 39 with Graves' hyperthyroidism that later progressed to Graves' ophthalmopathy.

This clonotype was observed many times. This chain uses TRBV2 with TRBJ2-5; D gene unclear. Germline CDR1 is SNHLY and CDR2 is FYNNEI. Trimming shortened V by 7 bases and J by 1 base, and 16 bases separated the two germline ends. This CDR3 has 15 amino acids. This CDR3 reads CASTLSLATQETQYF. CDR3 DNA: TGTGCCAGCACTTTAAGCTTAGCCACCCAAGAGACCCAGTACTTC. The whole variable domain, remainder taken from reference TRBV2 and TRBJ2-5, is EPEVTQTPSHQVTQMGQEVILRCVPISNHLYFYWYRQILGQKVEFLVSFYNNEISEKSEIFDDQFSVERPDGSNFTLKIRSTKLEDSAMYFCASTLSLATQETQYFGPGTRLLVL.

The chain uses TRBV19 and TRBJ2-5; 10 nucleotides agree with TRBD1. Germline CDR1 is LNHDA and CDR2 is SQIVND (reference sequence). The CDR3 runs to 15 residues. V lost 7 bases and J lost 4; bases outside the gene matches: 9. Here the CDR3 DNA reads TGTGCCAGTACCACGAAGGGACAGGGGACAGAGACCCAGTACTTC. Amino acid sequence: CASTTKGQGTETQYF.

Ten or more counts support this clonotype. The chain uses TRBV6-1 and TRBJ1-1, with a tentative D call TRBD1 (5 bases). In germline, CDR1 is MNHNS, CDR2 SASEGT. The V end lost 7 bases, the J end lost 3 bases, and 15 bases lay between the germline ends. This CDR3 region has 14 residues. The CDR3 loop reads CASTNEGFYTEAFF. In DNA, the CDR3 is TGTGCCAGCACGAACGAGGGGTTTTACACTGAAGCTTTCTTT.

This clonotype was detected ten times or more. This chain joins TRBV5-1 and TRBJ2-3; the D is unclear. The V end lost 2 bases, the J end lost 3 bases, and 10 bases lay between the germline ends. CDR3 length: 14 residues. The germline V gene encodes CDR1 SGHRS and CDR2 YFSETQ. The CDR3 nucleotides are TGCGCCAGCAGCTTCTCCCCCGGGACAGATACGCAGTATTTT. This codes for CASSFSPGTDTQYF.

As to this clonotype: A read error may account for a junction end that differs from germline. The chain joins TRBV3-1 to TRBJ2-5, with D possibly being TRBD1 (6 bases). Looked up from germline, CDR1 is LGHDT and CDR2 is YNNKEL (reference sequence). This CDR3 has 12 residues. The chain's CDR3 is CASSQGWTVFDF. CDR3 sequence (DNA): TGTGCCAGCAGCCAAGGTTGGACAGTTTTTGACTTC.

This clonotype was seen a few times. The chain combines TRBV28 with TRBJ1-2; possible D gene TRBD1, 5 bases. There are 13 residues in the CDR3. Trimming took off 4 bases at V and 3 bases at J, with 9 bases between the two ends. The germline CDR1 and CDR2 sequences are MDHEN and SYDVKM. CDR3 sequence reads: CASSYGGYYGYTF. The DNA for the CDR3 is TGTGCCAGCAGTTATGGGGGGTACTATGGCTACACCTTC.

This clonotype was detected ten times or more. V gene TRBV7-2 combines with J gene TRBJ2-7, with 8 bases identical to TRBD2. The CDR3 consists of 16 residues. With 3 bases clipped from V and 4 bases from J, the junction kept 11 bases outside the gene matches. Per germline, CDR1 SGHTA and CDR2 FQGNSA. The CDR3 is CASSFRHREGRYEQYF. Written as DNA, the CDR3 is TGTGCCAGCAGCTTCCGCCACCGGGAGGGCCGTTACGAGCAGTACTTC. Using reference TRBV7-2 and TRBJ2-7 for the parts outside the CDR3, the full variable domain is GAGVSQSPSNKVTEKGKDVELRCDPISGHTALYWYRQSLGQGLEFLIYFQGNSAPDKSGLPSDRFSAERTGGSVSTLTIQRTQQEDSAVYLCASSFRHREGRYEQYFGPGTRLTVT.

This clonotype was counted ten times or more. This chain uses TRBV11-2 with TRBJ2-2; D unresolved. Germline loops: CDR1 SGHAT, CDR2 FQNNGV. V lost 5 bases and J 6 bases, leaving 13 bases between the germline ends. This CDR3 region has 14 residues. The CDR3 DNA reads as TGTGCCAGCAGCCCTCCAGTTGGCGCCGGGGAGCTGTTTTTT. Protein product: CASSPPVGAGELFF.